This T cell receptor (beta chain) was profiled in a study of OX40 agonist ivuxolimab in advanced cancers. V was clipped by 11 bases and J by 5 bases; unmatched bases: 10. The CDR3 extends over 13 amino acids. Germline V gene data show CDR1 as MNHNS and CDR2 as SASEGT. Sequencing was performed with immunoSEQ multiplex PCR; in TCRdb, only in-frame clones are kept and a portion is missing. The sample lists 65,000 to 80,000 clones; over 80% were seen once. The receptor was isolated from an adult with an advanced solid tumor such as melanoma, head and neck, liver or kidney cancer. V usage is TRBV6-1 and J usage is TRBJ2-3; 7 positions match TRBD1. The sequencing here drew on CD4+ or CD8+ T cells sorted from blood, taken in a trial of the OX40 agonist ivuxolimab. The CDR3 nucleotides read TGTGCCGGTAGACAGGGAAGGATAGATACGCAGTATTTT. This gives the protein CAGRQGRIDTQYF.